These 17 T cell receptor beta chains came from one sample sequenced in a study of cytomegalovirus exposure and HLA in healthy donors. 13 Jbeta primers and 60 Vbeta primers were used for the PCR. Some clones are missing from TCRdb's copy, which holds only in-frame ones; the method was immunoSEQ multiplex PCR. The sample has 75,000 to 80,000 clones; around two thirds are singletons. The specimen was PBMCs. The receptors were gathered from a man aged 55 to 69 in good health and CMV-seropositive.

This clone was recorded a few times. V is TRBV6-1 and J is TRBJ2-1, with D hard to call. This CDR3 is built from 12 residues. The germline V gene has CDR1 MNHNS and CDR2 SASEGT. V shed 5 bases and J shed 2 bases, with 4 bases lying between them. The CDR3 loop is CASSSAYNEQFF. CDR3 bases: TGTGCCAGCAGTTCAGCCTACAATGAGCAGTTCTTC.

The rearrangement joins TRBV28 to TRBJ1-1; tentative D call: TRBD1 (5 bases). This CDR3 comprises 16 residues. Trimming pared 5 bases from V and 0 bases from J, leaving 16 bases between. Germline CDR1 is MDHEN and CDR2 is SYDVKM. CDR3 sequence: CASSPPTASMNTEAFF. In DNA form, the CDR3 reads TGTGCCAGCAGTCCTCCGACAGCCTCAATGAACACTGAAGCTTTCTTT.

The V gene is TRBV11-2, the J gene TRBJ2-7; 7 bases are shared with TRBD2. CDR3 size: 14 residues. With 3 bases clipped from V and 3 bases from J, the junction kept 5 bases outside the gene matches. Germline V gene lookup returns CDR1 SGHAT and CDR2 FQNNGV. DNA of the CDR3: TGTGCCAGCAGCTTGGCGGGAGTCGGCTACGAGCAGTACTTC. Amino acids: CASSLAGVGYEQYF.

The genes are TRBV6-4 and TRBJ2-2; TRBD1 matches at 9 bases. Germline values: CDR1 MRHNA, CDR2 SNTAGT. Losses at the gene ends were 6 bases for V and 1 base for J; bases not matched to a gene: 6. The CDR3 totals 16 residues. CDR3 region: CASSHRGLVNTGELFF. For the CDR3, the DNA is TGTGCCAGCAGCCACAGGGGGCTGGTGAACACCGGGGAGCTGTTTTTT.

The chain is built from TRBV19 and TRBJ2-5; weak D call: TRBD1 (5 bases). Germline assignment: CDR1 LNHDA and CDR2 SQIVND (reference sequence). The CDR3 totals 15 residues. Trimming removed 2 bases from V and 6 bases from J, with 16 bases in between. Here the CDR3 DNA reads TGTGCCAGTAGTATATATGTGGGGCAGGGTCAGACCCAGTACTTC. Translation: CASSIYVGQGQTQYF.

This chain links TRBV4-2 with TRBJ1-6, with D possibly TRBD1 on 5 matching bases. The CDR3 is made up of 14 amino acids. V was cut by 2 bases and J by 5 bases, with 7 bases left in between. Germline CDR1 is LGHNA and CDR2 is YNFKEQ. CDR3 loop: CASSQIRDNSPLHF. The CDR3, as DNA: TGTGCCAGCAGCCAAATCAGGGATAATTCACCCCTCCACTTT.

This rearrangement joins TRBV27 to TRBJ1-5, with 7 bases matching TRBD1. V trimming: 6 bases; J trimming: 7 bases; junction bases outside the gene matches: 6. Germline CDR1 is MNHEY and CDR2 is SMNVEV (reference sequence). This CDR3 is built from 13 residues. The CDR3 nucleotides read TGTGCCAGCAGAGGGACAGTCCGACAGCCCCAGCATTTT. Amino acid sequence: CASRGTVRQPQHF.

This clone has more than one count but fewer than ten. This rearrangement joins TRBV28 to TRBJ1-4; D ambiguous. The germline CDR1 and CDR2 sequences are MDHEN and SYDVKM. This CDR3 has 15 amino acids. V was cut by 5 bases and J by 8 bases, with 18 bases left in between. The CDR3 is CASSRAGRVGEKLFF. The CDR3 coding sequence is TGTGCCAGCAGTAGGGCGGGTCGGGTTGGCGAAAAACTGTTTTTT.

CDR3 nucleotide sequence: TGCGCCAGCGGGGGGAGTACAGGGGGAGGGAATGAGCAGTTCTTC. It yields the protein CASGGSTGGGNEQFF. V gene TRBV5-1 combines with J gene TRBJ2-1; D perhaps matches TRBD1 (8 bases). V was cut by 7 bases and J by 7 bases, with 21 bases left in between. The CDR3 runs to 15 residues. CDR1 and CDR2 from the germline V gene are SGHRS and YFSETQ.

This clone was recorded once. J is TRBJ1-5 and V is TRBV27; D is perhaps TRBD1 (6 bases). The CDR3 runs 12 residues. Trimming removed 5 bases from V and 11 bases from J, with 13 bases in between. Per the germline V gene, CDR1 is MNHEY and CDR2 is SMNVEV (reference sequence). The CDR3 here is CASSTGGLAQHF. As DNA, the CDR3 is TGTGCCAGCAGTACTGGGGGCTTGGCCCAGCATTTT.

The CDR3 loop is CASSRGLSPDTQYF. CDR3 coding DNA: TGTGCCAGCAGCAGGGGGCTTTCGCCAGATACGCAGTATTTT. The rearrangement uses TRBV7-9 and TRBJ2-3; TRBD1 agrees at 7 bases. J gave up 4 bases and V 5 bases, and 6 bases lay outside the gene matches. This CDR3 region has 14 residues. Germline-derived CDR1 and CDR2 are SEHNR and FQNEAQ (reference sequence).

The chain joins TRBV28 to TRBJ1-5; 10 nucleotides match TRBD1. CDR3 length: 14 amino acids. V lost 7 bases, J lost 7 bases, and 7 bases stayed unmatched. Germline-derived CDR1 and CDR2 are MDHEN and SYDVKM. The DNA of the CDR3 is TGTGCCAGCACGACAGGGGGCGCACAGCAGCCCCAGCATTTT. This gives the protein CASTTGGAQQPQHF.

This clone was observed a few times. The chain couples TRBV19 to TRBJ2-5; 10 bases agree with TRBD2. Per germline, CDR1 LNHDA and CDR2 SQIVND (reference sequence). Losses at the gene ends were 9 bases for V and 5 bases for J; bases not matched to a gene: 12. The CDR3 loop spans 15 amino acids. The CDR3 DNA reads TGTGCCAGCCTCCCTAGCGGGGGTCTGGGGGAGACCCAGTACTTC. Its translation: CASLPSGGLGETQYF.

V usage is TRBV7-8 and J usage is TRBJ1-3, with 7 bases matching TRBD1. V lost 3 bases, J lost 11 bases, and 13 bases stayed unmatched. There are 15 residues in the CDR3. Germline-derived CDR1 and CDR2 are SGHVS and FQNEAQ. The CDR3 nucleotides read TGTGCCAGCAGCTTCCTCCCGACAGGGTCGAGCGCCATATATTTT. It codes for CASSFLPTGSSAIYF.

The chain recombines TRBV9 with TRBJ2-7, with 12 bases fitting TRBD2. The J segment lost 7 bases and the V segment lost 2 bases, leaving 7 bases of the junction unmatched. The CDR3 covers 15 residues. Germline V gene sequence: CDR1 SGDLS, CDR2 YYNGEE. CDR3 residues: CASSVTSGSIHEQYF. The DNA of the CDR3 is TGTGCCAGCAGCGTGACTAGCGGGAGTATTCATGAGCAGTACTTC.

The gene calls are TRBV5-4 and TRBJ1-4; the match to TRBD1 covers 7 bases. Per the germline V gene, CDR1 is SGHNT and CDR2 is YYREEE (reference sequence). The CDR3 extends over 16 amino acids. Germline trimming cut 2 bases from V and 0 bases from J; bases unmatched to any gene: 4. This CDR3 is CASSLQGLTTNEKLFF. The CDR3 nucleotides are TGTGCCAGCAGCTTACAGGGGCTAACAACTAATGAAAAACTGTTTTTT.

In its sample, this clone was seen a few times. This chain connects TRBV7-9 to TRBJ1-4, with D tentatively TRBD1 (6 bases). Germline assignment: CDR1 SEHNR and CDR2 FQNEAQ (reference sequence). Trimming shortened V by 5 bases and J by 2 bases, and 12 bases separated the two germline ends. This CDR3 region has 15 residues. CDR3 sequence (DNA): TGTGCCAGCAGCACGCACAGGGCTACTAATGAAAAACTGTTTTTT. Translated: CASSTHRATNEKLFF.